The present T cell receptor (beta chain) was sequenced within a study of T cells in Graves' hyperthyroidism and ophthalmopathy. This clonotype was recorded many times. The V gene's germline CDR1 is MDHEN and CDR2 SYDVKM. Trimming cost V 5 bases and J 8 bases; bases outside gene matches: 19. The CDR3 runs to 17 residues. RNA transcripts yielded amplified TCR beta CDR3 regions. Researchers ran a first-round RT-PCR on the TCR CDR3 using the HTBI primer set. TCRdb fed the multiplex PCR reads into MiXCR, producing one record per CDR3 protein. The sample has about 540,000 distinct CDR3 sequences, 35% to 55% seen once.

The chain recombines TRBV28 with TRBJ1-2; TRBD1 matches at 8 bases. The TCR was taken from a woman aged 18-30 years with Graves' hyperthyroidism. The sequenced material came from peripheral blood or thyroid tissue (not recorded which). In DNA form, the CDR3 reads TGTGCCAGCAGTCACGGGACAGGAGGCTTTATGTTTTTGGGCTACACCTTC. Translation gives CASSHGTGGFMFLGYTF.